A single sample gave rise to the 21 T cell receptor beta chains below, sequenced in a study of blood T cell repertoires in COVID-19 (dated by TCRdb to 2018 to 2021). Library method: the immunoSEQ multiplex PCR assay. The table comes from immuneACCESS by way of TCRdb, which keeps in-frame sequences with V and J called. Part of the clones is missing from these tables; in studies checked, under half for an unresolved V gene and the rest for unknown reasons. Counted in this sample were 85,000 to 120,000 clones; approximately 80% of them appeared once. About 14% of the sample is in the top ten clones. Sequenced sample: peripheral blood. All receptors derive from an older woman with acute or convalescent COVID-19.

V is TRBV18 and J is TRBJ1-4; 8 nucleotides align to TRBD1. J was trimmed by 8 bases and V by 5 bases; bases with no gene match: 10. Germline V gives CDR1 KGHSH, CDR2 LQKENI. The CDR3 has 15 residues. For the CDR3, the DNA is TGTGCCAGCTCAACGGACAGGGCTGGGGGGGAAAAACTGTTTTTT. Encoded protein: CASSTDRAGGEKLFF.

The V and J genes are TRBV11-2 and TRBJ1-1; no clear D. Germline V gene data show CDR1 as SGHAT and CDR2 as FQNNGV. This CDR3 is 14 amino acids long. Trimming took off 5 bases at V and 4 bases at J, with 14 bases between the two ends. In nucleotides, the CDR3 is TGTGCCAGCAGCGAAGAGCGGGCCAGCACTGAAGCTTTCTTT. It translates to CASSEERASTEAFF.

This rearrangement joins TRBV12-5 to TRBJ2-5; D perhaps matches TRBD2 (6 bases). The CDR3 has 15 residues. Germline loops: CDR1 LGHNT, CDR2 FRNRAP. Trimming took off 6 bases at V and 1 base at J, with 15 bases between the two ends. The CDR3 reads CASGRGAPLQETQYF. CDR3 nucleotides: TGTGCTAGTGGGCGGGGAGCTCCCCTCCAAGAGACCCAGTACTTC.

The chain couples TRBV6-5 to TRBJ2-1, with D possibly being TRBD1 (6 bases). CDR3 length: 15 amino acids. Per the germline V gene, CDR1 is MNHEY and CDR2 is SVGAGI. The V and J ends lost 8 bases and 0 bases respectively, with 14 bases between them. CDR3 DNA sequence: TGTGCCAGCGGAAACAGGGATTACTCCTACAATGAGCAGTTCTTC. It is translated as CASGNRDYSYNEQFF.

This clone came up once. The J gene is TRBJ2-5, the V gene TRBV7-9; a weak D match, TRBD1 (6 bases). Trimming pared 5 bases from V and 4 bases from J, leaving 17 bases between. The germline gives CDR1 SEHNR, CDR2 FQNEAQ (reference sequence). CDR3 length: 15 residues. The CDR3 here is CASSPVIGGGETQYF. CDR3 sequence (DNA): TGTGCCAGCAGCCCCGTGATTGGGGGCGGAGAGACCCAGTACTTC.

The chain is built from TRBV18 and TRBJ1-1; 11 nucleotides agree with TRBD1. V trimming: 6 bases; J trimming: 5 bases; junction bases outside the gene matches: 5. The CDR3 totals 14 residues. Germline lookup yields CDR1 KGHSH and CDR2 LQKENI. The DNA for the CDR3 is TGTGCCAGCTCTCGCGGGACAGGGGGGACTGAAGCTTTCTTT. As protein: CASSRGTGGTEAFF.

This chain connects TRBV7-8 to TRBJ2-3; no clear D gene. Per the germline V gene, CDR1 is SGHVS and CDR2 is FQNEAQ. The V and J ends lost 1 base and 1 base respectively, with 12 bases between them. The CDR3 totals 16 residues. CDR3 in amino acids: CASSLVTIRGTDTQYF. The CDR3 DNA reads TGTGCCAGCAGCTTAGTAACAATACGGGGCACAGATACGCAGTATTTT. The full variable domain, in which reference TRBV7-8 and TRBJ2-3 provide the parts outside the CDR3, is GAGVSQSPRYKVAKRGQDVALRCDPISGHVSLFWYQQALGQGPEFLTYFQNEAQLDKSGLPSDRFFAERPEGSVSTLKIQRTQQEDSAVYLCASSLVTIRGTDTQYFGPGTRLTVL.

The chain links TRBV29-1 to TRBJ2-7; 9 bases agree with TRBD2. Trimming removed 4 bases from V and 1 base from J; junction bases left unmatched: 5. Germline CDR1 reads SQVTM; CDR2 reads ANQGSEA. The CDR3 is 14 amino acids. CDR3 bases: TGCAGCGTTGCGGCTAGCGGGATATCCTACGAGCAGTACTTC. Protein sequence: CSVAASGISYEQYF.

The chain joins TRBV3-1 (or the pseudogene TRBV3-2) to TRBJ1-6; no clear D gene. V gave up 1 base and J gave up 5 bases, with 9 bases separating them. Germline lookup yields CDR1 LGHDT and CDR2 YNNKEL (reference sequence). The CDR3 is made up of 15 amino acids. The DNA for the CDR3 is TGTGCCAGCAGCCAAGGATACAGAGATAATTCACCCCTCCACTTT. This codes for CASSQGYRDNSPLHF.

The chain has TRBV24-1 and TRBJ2-7; possible D gene TRBD1, 5 bases. Looked up from germline, CDR1 is KGHDR and CDR2 is SFDVKD. V lost 4 bases and J lost 3, with 12 bases in between. CDR3 length: 14 residues. In DNA form, the CDR3 reads TGTGCCACCAGTGACCAGGGCCCACGCTACGAGCAGTACTTC. Residues: CATSDQGPRYEQYF.

The rearrangement uses TRBV7-2 and TRBJ2-7; 10 bases fit TRBD2. V dropped 5 bases and J dropped 5; count of bases not matched to a gene: 12. Per germline, CDR1 SGHTA and CDR2 FQGNSA. The CDR3 has 16 residues. The CDR3 nucleotides read TGTGCCAGCAGCCGCCTCAGGACGGGACTAGCGAACGAGCAGTACTTC. The encoded protein is CASSRLRTGLANEQYF.

The chain combines TRBV6-5 with TRBJ1-1; tentatively, D is TRBD1 (6 bases). CDR1 is MNHEY, CDR2 SVGAGI, per germline. The CDR3 has 14 residues. Deletions cut 4 bases from V and 2 bases from J, with 11 bases between. In nucleotides, the CDR3 is TGTGCCAGCAGTTGGGCAGGGGCAAACACTGAAGCTTTCTTT. Protein sequence: CASSWAGANTEAFF.

This clone was counted once. The J gene is TRBJ1-2, the V gene TRBV7-2; D is possibly TRBD1 (5 bases). Germline V gives CDR1 SGHTA, CDR2 FQGNSA. V shed 1 base and J shed 1 base, with 10 bases lying between them. CDR3 length equals 15 residues. CDR3 in amino acids: CASSLGGDGNYGYTF. As DNA, the CDR3 is TGTGCCAGCAGCTTAGGGGGGGACGGTAACTATGGCTACACCTTC.

The chain has TRBV5-1 and TRBJ2-5, with 9 bases matching TRBD1. In germline, CDR1 is SGHRS, CDR2 YFSETQ. This CDR3 contains 14 residues. V dropped 3 bases and J dropped 3; count of bases not matched to a gene: 3. CDR3 sequence reads: CASSWDRVEETQYF. The CDR3 DNA follows: TGCGCCAGCAGCTGGGACAGGGTAGAAGAGACCCAGTACTTC.

This chain uses TRBV15 with TRBJ2-5; a weak D match, TRBD1 (6 bases). Per the germline V gene, CDR1 is LNHNV and CDR2 is YYDKDF (reference sequence). CDR3 length: 15 residues. V gave up 5 bases and J gave up 5 bases, with 18 bases separating them. The CDR3 nucleotides read TGTGCCACCAGCTCCCTGTTGGGGGCCGCGGAGACCCAGTACTTC. Translation: CATSSLLGAAETQYF.

This CDR3 reads CASSLVADQETQYF. In nucleotides, the CDR3 is TGTGCCAGCAGCTTGGTAGCGGACCAAGAGACCCAGTACTTC. The chain joins TRBV5-5 to TRBJ2-5, with a tentative D call TRBD2 (6 bases). Germline assignment: CDR1 SGHKS and CDR2 YYEKEE (reference sequence). The CDR3 is 14 residues long. V lost 0 bases to trimming and J lost 0 bases, with 6 bases between them. Complete variable domain (other parts from reference TRBV5-5 and TRBJ2-5): DAGVTQSPTHLIKTRGQQVTLRCSPISGHKSVSWYQQVLGQGPQFIFQYYEKEERGRGNFPDRFSARQFPNYSSELNVNALLLGDSALYLCASSLVADQETQYFGPGTRLLVL.

The rearrangement joins TRBV2 to TRBJ1-3; possibly TRBD1 for D (6 bases). CDR1 SNHLY and CDR2 FYNNEI come from the germline V gene. This CDR3 comprises 16 residues. Deletions cut 6 bases from V and 2 bases from J, with 17 bases between. DNA for the CDR3: TGTGCCAGCAGCGAACAGGGTTGGGTAGCTGGAAACACCATATATTTT. Protein: CASSEQGWVAGNTIYF.

The rearrangement joins TRBV28 to TRBJ2-7, with 7 bases matching TRBD1. The V and J ends lost 6 bases and 0 bases, in that order; junction bases with no gene match: 8. The CDR3 is made up of 15 amino acids. The germline V gene encodes CDR1 MDHEN and CDR2 SYDVKM. CDR3 in DNA: TGTGCCAGCAGCATCCGGGACAGAAGCTCCTACGAGCAGTACTTC. This codes for CASSIRDRSSYEQYF.

The chain joins TRBV20-1 to TRBJ2-7; tentatively, D is TRBD1 (6 bases). The CDR3 consists of 16 residues. The V and J ends lost 3 bases and 4 bases respectively, with 22 bases between them. The germline CDR1 and CDR2 sequences are DFQATT and SNEGSKA (reference sequence). CDR3: CSASPIGGGQEYEQYF. The CDR3, as DNA: TGCAGTGCTAGTCCTATAGGGGGTGGCCAGGAGTACGAGCAGTACTTC.

The V gene is TRBV5-1, the J gene TRBJ2-3; TRBD1 is a possible D gene (6 bases). Trimming took off 0 bases at V and 3 bases at J, with 14 bases between the two ends. CDR3 length: 16 residues. The germline V gene has CDR1 SGHRS and CDR2 YFSETQ. As DNA, the CDR3 is TGCGCCAGCAGCTTGGCGGGTCAGGGGCGGACAGATACGCAGTATTTT. This translates into CASSLAGQGRTDTQYF.

The chain links TRBV5-1 to TRBJ1-1, with D unresolved. The V gene's germline CDR1 is SGHRS and CDR2 YFSETQ. This CDR3 is 15 amino acids long. The V gene lost 2 bases and the J gene lost 0 bases, with 11 bases spanning the gap. CDR3: CASSFGPIMNTEAFF. The DNA of the CDR3 is TGCGCCAGCAGCTTTGGGCCCATCATGAACACTGAAGCTTTCTTT.